This TCR beta chain is drawn from a study of blood T cell repertoires in COVID-19. For the study at large: Specimens from acute and convalescent COVID-19 originated in the United States, Italy and Spain. PBMCs, B-cell-depleted T cells, or T cells were the source of the cDNA or gDNA that made up the material.

Germline CDR1 reads SNHLY; CDR2 reads FYNNEI. The CDR3 extends over 14 amino acids. V gave up 6 bases and J gave up 3 bases, with 9 bases separating them. Original processing notes: Cell counts per sample came from amplifying reference gene primers. Data came from immunoSEQ multiplex PCR; TCRdb stores just in-frame clones and leaves some out. That table is the source of V, J and clone size, and D and trimming were worked out from the DNA. The table records 120,000 to 150,000 clones, around four fifths of them present only once. The chain carries TRBV2 and TRBJ1-6; D is perhaps TRBD1 (6 bases). The sample was peripheral blood. The receptor comes from a human donor in a cohort sampled during active COVID-19. This chain's CDR3 is CASSRDNYNSPLHF. The CDR3 coding sequence is TGTGCCAGCAGCCGGGACAACTATAATTCACCCCTCCACTTT.